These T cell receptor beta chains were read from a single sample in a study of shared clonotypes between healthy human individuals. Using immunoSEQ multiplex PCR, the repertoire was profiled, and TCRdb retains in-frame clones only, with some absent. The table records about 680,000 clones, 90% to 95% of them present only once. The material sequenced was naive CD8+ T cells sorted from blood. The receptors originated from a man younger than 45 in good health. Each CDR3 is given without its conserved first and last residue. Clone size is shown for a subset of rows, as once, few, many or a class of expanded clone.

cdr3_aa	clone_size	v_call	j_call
ASRPGVNTDTQY	.	TRBV2	TRBJ2-3
ASSFKQETQY	.	TRBV5-5	TRBJ2-5
ASNTQMVDKNIQY	.	TRBV6-6	TRBJ2-4
ASSLGTHEQY	.	TRBV7-8	TRBJ2-7
ASSWDRGSDEQY	.	TRBV5-1	TRBJ2-7
ASSEEVSGQPILSTDTQY	once	TRBV6-1	TRBJ2-3
ASSLEGANTGELF	.	TRBV5-4	TRBJ2-2
ASGSTGTGTDEQF	.	TRBV11-3	TRBJ2-1
ASSLNFGRLAGPSDHTYNEQF	.	TRBV7-3	TRBJ2-1
ASSSLKDRDPYEQY	.	TRBV7-9	TRBJ2-7
ASSEVERVVEKLF	once	TRBV6-1	TRBJ1-4
ASSGTGPEAF	.	TRBV9	TRBJ1-1
SVVMEQETQY	.	TRBV29-1	TRBJ2-5
AIRMDNRGDEQF	.	TRBV10-3	TRBJ2-1
ASSLPSTDTQY	.	TRBV7-9	TRBJ2-3
ATNLGGASTDTQY	.	TRBV15	TRBJ2-3
ASSRRQGNTGELF	.	TRBV7-9	TRBJ2-2
ASSTGQAVLSSYEQY	.	TRBV7-9	TRBJ2-7
ASSPWDGAYEQY	.	TRBV5-5	TRBJ2-7
SVEGGEDSYEQY	.	TRBV29-1	TRBJ2-7
ASKRDRGHTEAF	.	TRBV6-1	TRBJ1-1
ASSFDPLAFSYNEQF	.	TRBV27	TRBJ2-1
ASSSPLGLIYNEQF	.	TRBV28	TRBJ2-1
ASSLLNNEQF	.	TRBV7-9	TRBJ2-1
ASSLGGNYGYT	.	TRBV5-4	TRBJ1-2
ASSGQGAVVDTQY	.	TRBV27	TRBJ2-3